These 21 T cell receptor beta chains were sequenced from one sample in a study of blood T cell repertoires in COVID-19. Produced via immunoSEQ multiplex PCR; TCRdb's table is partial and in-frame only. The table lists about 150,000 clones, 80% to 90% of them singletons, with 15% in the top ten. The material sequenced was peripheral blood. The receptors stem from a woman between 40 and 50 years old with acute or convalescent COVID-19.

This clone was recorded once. This CDR3 reads CASSVGGGSNSPLHF. As DNA, the CDR3 is TGTGCCAGCAGCGTAGGGGGAGGGAGCAATTCACCCCTCCACTTT. This chain uses TRBV9 with TRBJ1-6; D uncertain. CDR3 length: 15 residues. Germline CDR1 SGDLS, CDR2 YYNGEE. Trimming cost V 0 bases and J 7 bases, with 11 bases left between them.

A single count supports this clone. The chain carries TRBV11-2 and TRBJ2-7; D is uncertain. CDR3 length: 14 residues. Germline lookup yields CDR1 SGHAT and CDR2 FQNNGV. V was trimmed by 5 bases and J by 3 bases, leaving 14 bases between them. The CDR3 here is CASSPLTRLYEQYF. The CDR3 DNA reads TGTGCCAGCAGCCCCCTCACGAGGCTCTACGAGCAGTACTTC.

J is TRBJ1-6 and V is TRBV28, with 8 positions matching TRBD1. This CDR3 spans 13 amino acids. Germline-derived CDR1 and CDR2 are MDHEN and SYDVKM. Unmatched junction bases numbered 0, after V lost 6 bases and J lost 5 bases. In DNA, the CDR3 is TGTGCCAGCAGGGACAGGGATAATTCACCCCTCCACTTT. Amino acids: CASRDRDNSPLHF.

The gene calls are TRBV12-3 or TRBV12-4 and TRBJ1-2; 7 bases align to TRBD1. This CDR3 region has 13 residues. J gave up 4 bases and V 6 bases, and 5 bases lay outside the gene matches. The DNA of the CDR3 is TGTGCCAGCAGGCAGGGGGTCGGCTATGGCTACACCTTC. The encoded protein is CASRQGVGYGYTF.

The chain's CDR3 is CASSPTGTGAEKLFF. The CDR3 DNA follows: TGTGCCAGCAGCCCGACCGGGACAGGGGCCGAAAAACTGTTTTTT. The chain recombines TRBV9 with TRBJ1-4, with 10 bases aligning to TRBD1. The CDR3 length is 15 residues. The V segment lost 4 bases and the J segment 8 bases; nucleotides outside the gene matches: 8. Germline-derived CDR1 and CDR2 are SGDLS and YYNGEE.

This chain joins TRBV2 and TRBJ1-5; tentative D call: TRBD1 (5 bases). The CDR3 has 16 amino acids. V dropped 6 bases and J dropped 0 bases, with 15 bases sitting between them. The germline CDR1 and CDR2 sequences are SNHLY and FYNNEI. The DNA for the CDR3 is TGTGCCAGCAGGTCGACAGCCCTTAATAGCAATCAGCCCCAGCATTTT. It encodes CASRSTALNSNQPQHF.

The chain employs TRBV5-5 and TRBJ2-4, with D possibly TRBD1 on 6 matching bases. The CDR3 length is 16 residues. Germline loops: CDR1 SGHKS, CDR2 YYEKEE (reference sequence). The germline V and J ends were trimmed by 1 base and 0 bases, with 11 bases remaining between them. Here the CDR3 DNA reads TGTGCCAGCAGCTTGAGACAGGTCCTAGCCAAAAACATTCAGTACTTC. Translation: CASSLRQVLAKNIQYF.

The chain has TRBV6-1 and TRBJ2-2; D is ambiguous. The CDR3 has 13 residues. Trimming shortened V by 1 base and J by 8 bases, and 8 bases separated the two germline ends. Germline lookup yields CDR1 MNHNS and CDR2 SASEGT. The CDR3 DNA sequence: TGTGCCAGCAGTGAAGAACTACCGGGGGAGCTGTTTTTT. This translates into CASSEELPGELFF.

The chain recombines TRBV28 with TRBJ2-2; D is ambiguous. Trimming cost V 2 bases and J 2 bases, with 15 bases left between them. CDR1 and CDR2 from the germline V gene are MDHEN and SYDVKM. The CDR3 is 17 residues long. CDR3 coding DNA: TGTGCCAGCAGTTTACCAACAGTGGCAGAAAACACCGGGGAGCTGTTTTTT. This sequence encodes CASSLPTVAENTGELFF. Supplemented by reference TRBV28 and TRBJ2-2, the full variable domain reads DVKVTQSSRYLVKRTGEKVFLECVQDMDHENMFWYRQDPGLGLRLIYFSYDVKMKEKGDIPEGYSVSREKKERFSLILESASTNQTSMYLCASSLPTVAENTGELFFGEGSRLTVL.

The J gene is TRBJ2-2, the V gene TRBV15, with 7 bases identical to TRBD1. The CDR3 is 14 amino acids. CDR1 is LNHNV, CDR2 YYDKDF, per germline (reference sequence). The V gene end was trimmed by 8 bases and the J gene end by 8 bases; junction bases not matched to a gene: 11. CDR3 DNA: TGTGCCACCGGAACTACAGGGGCCACGGGGGAGCTGTTTTTT. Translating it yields CATGTTGATGELFF.

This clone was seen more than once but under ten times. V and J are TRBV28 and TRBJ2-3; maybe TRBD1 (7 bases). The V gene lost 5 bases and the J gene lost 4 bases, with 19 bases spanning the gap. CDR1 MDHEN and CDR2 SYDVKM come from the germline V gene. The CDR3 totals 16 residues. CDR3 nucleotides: TGTGCCAGCAGTGCGGGGACAGTTCCGGGGGCAGATACGCAGTATTTT. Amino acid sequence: CASSAGTVPGADTQYF. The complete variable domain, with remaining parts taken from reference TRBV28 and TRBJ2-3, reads DVKVTQSSRYLVKRTGEKVFLECVQDMDHENMFWYRQDPGLGLRLIYFSYDVKMKEKGDIPEGYSVSREKKERFSLILESASTNQTSMYLCASSAGTVPGADTQYFGPGTRLTVL.

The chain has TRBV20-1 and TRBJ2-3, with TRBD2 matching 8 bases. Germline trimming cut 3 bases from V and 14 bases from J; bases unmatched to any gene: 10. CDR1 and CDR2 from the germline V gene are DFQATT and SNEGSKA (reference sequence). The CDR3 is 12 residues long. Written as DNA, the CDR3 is TGCAGTGCTAGTTATCAACGGGGGGGCAGGTATTTT. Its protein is CSASYQRGGRYF.

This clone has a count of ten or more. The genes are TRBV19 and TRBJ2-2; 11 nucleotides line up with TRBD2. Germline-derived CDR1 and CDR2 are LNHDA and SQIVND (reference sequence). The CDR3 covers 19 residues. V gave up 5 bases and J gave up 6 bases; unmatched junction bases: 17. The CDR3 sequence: CASSAFRASGRSTPGELFF. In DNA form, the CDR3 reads TGTGCCAGTAGTGCATTTCGGGCTAGCGGGAGGTCAACCCCCGGGGAGCTGTTTTTT.

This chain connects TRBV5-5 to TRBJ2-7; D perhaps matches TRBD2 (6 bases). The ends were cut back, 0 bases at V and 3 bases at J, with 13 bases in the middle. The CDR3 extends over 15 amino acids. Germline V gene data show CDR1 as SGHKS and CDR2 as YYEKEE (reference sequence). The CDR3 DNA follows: TGTGCCAGCAGCTTGGTCCGGGACTTATACTACGAGCAGTACTTC. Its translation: CASSLVRDLYYEQYF.

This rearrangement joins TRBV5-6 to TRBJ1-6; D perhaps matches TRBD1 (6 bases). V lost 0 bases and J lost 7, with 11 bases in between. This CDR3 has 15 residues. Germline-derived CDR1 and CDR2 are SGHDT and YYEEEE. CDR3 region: CASSLGGRGNSPLHF. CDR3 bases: TGTGCCAGCAGCTTGGGTGGGAGGGGGAATTCACCCCTCCACTTT.

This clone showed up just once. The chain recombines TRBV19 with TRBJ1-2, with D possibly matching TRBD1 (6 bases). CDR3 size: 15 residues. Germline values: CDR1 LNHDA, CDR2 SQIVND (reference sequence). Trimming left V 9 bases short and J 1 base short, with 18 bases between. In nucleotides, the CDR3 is TGTGCCAGAGGGTGGGGGGGCGTAAGTAACTATGGCTACACCTTC. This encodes CARGWGGVSNYGYTF.

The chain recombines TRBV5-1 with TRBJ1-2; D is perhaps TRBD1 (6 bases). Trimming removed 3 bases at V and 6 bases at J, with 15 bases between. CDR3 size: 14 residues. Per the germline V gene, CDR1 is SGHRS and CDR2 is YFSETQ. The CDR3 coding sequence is TGCGCCAGCAGCTCACAGGGTCGTGGTGATGGCTACACCTTC. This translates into CASSSQGRGDGYTF.

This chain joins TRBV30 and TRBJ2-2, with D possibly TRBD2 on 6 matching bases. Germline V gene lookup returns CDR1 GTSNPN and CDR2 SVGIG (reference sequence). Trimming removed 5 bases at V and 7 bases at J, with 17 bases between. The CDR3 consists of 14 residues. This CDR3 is CAWGTQGTNGELFF. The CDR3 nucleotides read TGTGCCTGGGGGACTCAGGGAACCAACGGGGAGCTGTTTTTT.

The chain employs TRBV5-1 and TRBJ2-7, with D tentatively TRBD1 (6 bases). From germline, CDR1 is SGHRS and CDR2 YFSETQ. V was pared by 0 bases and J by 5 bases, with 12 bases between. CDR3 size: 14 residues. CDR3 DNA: TGCGCCAGCAGCTTGGATGGCAGGGGACACGAGCAGTACTTC. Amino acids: CASSLDGRGHEQYF.

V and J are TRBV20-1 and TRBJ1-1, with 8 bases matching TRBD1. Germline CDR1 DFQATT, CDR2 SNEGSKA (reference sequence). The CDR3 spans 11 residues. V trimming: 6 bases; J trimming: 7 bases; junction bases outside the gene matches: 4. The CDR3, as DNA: TGCAGTGCAGGACAGGGATTTGAAGCTTTCTTT. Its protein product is CSAGQGFEAFF.

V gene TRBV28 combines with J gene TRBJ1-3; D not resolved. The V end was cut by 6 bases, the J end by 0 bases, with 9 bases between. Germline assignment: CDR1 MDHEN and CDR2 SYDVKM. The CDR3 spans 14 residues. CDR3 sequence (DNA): TGTGCCAGCAGAGAAGGGAGCTCTGGAAACACCATATATTTT. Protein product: CASREGSSGNTIYF.